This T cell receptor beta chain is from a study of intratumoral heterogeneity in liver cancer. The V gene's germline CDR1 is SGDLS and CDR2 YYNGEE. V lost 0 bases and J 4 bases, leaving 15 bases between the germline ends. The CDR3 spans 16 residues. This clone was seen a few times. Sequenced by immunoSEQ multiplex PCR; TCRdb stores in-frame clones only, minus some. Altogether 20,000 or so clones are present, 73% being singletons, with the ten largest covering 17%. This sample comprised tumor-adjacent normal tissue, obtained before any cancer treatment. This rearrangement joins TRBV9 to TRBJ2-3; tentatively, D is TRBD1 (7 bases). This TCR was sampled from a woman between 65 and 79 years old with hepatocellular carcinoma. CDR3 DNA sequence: TGTGCCAGCAGCGTAGAGGAGGGGGCTGGGGCAGATACGCAGTATTTT. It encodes CASSVEEGAGADTQYF.